This TCR beta chain was identified in a study of T cell responses to AZD1222 COVID-19 vaccine. This clone has more than one count but fewer than ten. Its antigen is undetermined. The repertoire was sequenced with immunoSEQ multiplex PCR; TCRdb's copy has only in-frame clones and lacks some. Altogether 150,000 or so clones are present, about 90% being singletons, with the ten largest covering roughly 3%. Regarding the study as a whole: The sample set comprised mostly white British donors with more females, and clonal diversity was possibly underestimated. Only after the peak T cell response were repertoires sampled.

The ends were cut back, 5 bases at V and 2 bases at J, with 10 bases in the middle. Germline V gives CDR1 SGHVS, CDR2 FNYEAQ. This CDR3 is 13 amino acids long. The gene calls are TRBV7-6 and TRBJ2-7; D remains ambiguous. The sequences come from peripheral blood, collected 28 days after the second AZD1222 dose. The TCR was taken from an adult who received the AZD1222 COVID-19 vaccine. Here the CDR3 reads CASSRIETYEQYF. The CDR3 bases are TGTGCCAGCAGCCGAATCGAAACCTACGAGCAGTACTTC.